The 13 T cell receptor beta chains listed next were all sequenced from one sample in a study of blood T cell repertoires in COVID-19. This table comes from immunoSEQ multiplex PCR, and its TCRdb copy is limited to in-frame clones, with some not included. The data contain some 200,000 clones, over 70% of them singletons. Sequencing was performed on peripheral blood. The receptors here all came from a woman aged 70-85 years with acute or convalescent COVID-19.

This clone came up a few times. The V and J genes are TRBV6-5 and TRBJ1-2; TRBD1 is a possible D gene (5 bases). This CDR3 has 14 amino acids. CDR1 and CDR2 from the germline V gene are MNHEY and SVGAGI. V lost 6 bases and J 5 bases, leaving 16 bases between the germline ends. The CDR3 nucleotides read TGTGCCAGCAGCCCCGAGTGGGGGGGTTATGGCTACACCTTC. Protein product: CASSPEWGGYGYTF.

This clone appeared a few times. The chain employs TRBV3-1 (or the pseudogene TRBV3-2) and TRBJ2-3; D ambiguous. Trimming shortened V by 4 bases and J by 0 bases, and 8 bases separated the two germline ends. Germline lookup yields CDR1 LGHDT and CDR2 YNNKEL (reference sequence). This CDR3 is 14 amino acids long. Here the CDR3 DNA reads TGTGCCAGCAGCCCTTATACTAGCACAGATACGCAGTATTTT. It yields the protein CASSPYTSTDTQYF.

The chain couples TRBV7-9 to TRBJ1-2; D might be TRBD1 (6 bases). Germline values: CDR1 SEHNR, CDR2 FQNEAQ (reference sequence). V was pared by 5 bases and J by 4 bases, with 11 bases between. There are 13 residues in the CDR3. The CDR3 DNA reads TGTGCCAGCAGCGAAGGACAGTTCTATGGCTACACCTTC. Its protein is CASSEGQFYGYTF.

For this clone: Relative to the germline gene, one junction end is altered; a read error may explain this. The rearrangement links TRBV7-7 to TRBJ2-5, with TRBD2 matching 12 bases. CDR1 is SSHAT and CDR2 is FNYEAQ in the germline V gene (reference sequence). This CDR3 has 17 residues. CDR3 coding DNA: TGTGCTAGCAGCCTCGGGACTAGCGGGTTCCTCGGGGAGACCCAGTACTTC. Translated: CASSLGTSGFLGETQYF.

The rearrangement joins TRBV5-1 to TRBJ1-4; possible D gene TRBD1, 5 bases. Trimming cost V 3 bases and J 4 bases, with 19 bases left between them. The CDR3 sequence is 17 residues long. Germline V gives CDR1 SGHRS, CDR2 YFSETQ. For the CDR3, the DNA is TGCGCCAGCAGCTCGTCATTGGGACTCACCGGTAATGAAAAACTGTTTTTT. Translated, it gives CASSSSLGLTGNEKLFF.

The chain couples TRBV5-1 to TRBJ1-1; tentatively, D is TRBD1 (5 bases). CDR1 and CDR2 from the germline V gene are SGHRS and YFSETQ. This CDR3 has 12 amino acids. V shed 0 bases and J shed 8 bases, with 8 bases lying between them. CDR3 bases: TGCGCCAGCAGCTTGGAGTCAGGGGAAGCTTTCTTT. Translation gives CASSLESGEAFF. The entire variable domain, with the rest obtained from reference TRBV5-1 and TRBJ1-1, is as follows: KAGVTQTPRYLIKTRGQQVTLSCSPISGHRSVSWYQQTPGQGLQFLFEYFSETQRNKGNFPGRFSGRQFSNSRSEMNVSTLELGDSALYLCASSLESGEAFFGQGTRLTVV.

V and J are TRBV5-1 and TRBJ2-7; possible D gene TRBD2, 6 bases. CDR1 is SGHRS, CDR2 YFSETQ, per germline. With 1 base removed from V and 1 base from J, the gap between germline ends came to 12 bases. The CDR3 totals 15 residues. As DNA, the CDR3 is TGCGCCAGCAGCTTGTACGGGAGAAGGTCCTACGAGCAGTACTTC. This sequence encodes CASSLYGRRSYEQYF.

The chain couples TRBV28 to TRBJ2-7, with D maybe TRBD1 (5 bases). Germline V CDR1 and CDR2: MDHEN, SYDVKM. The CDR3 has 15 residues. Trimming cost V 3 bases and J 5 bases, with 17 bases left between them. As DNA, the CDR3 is TGTGCCAGCAGTTTCCTGGCAGGGTCGGGCGACGAGCAGTACTTC. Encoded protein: CASSFLAGSGDEQYF.

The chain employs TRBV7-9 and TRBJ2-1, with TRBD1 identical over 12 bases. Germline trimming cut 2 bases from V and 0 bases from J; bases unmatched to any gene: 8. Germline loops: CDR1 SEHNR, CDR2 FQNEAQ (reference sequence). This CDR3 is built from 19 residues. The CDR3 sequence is CASSLHVGTGGASYNEQFF. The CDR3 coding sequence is TGTGCCAGCAGCTTACACGTTGGGACAGGGGGCGCCTCCTACAATGAGCAGTTCTTC.

The CDR3 DNA is TGTGCCAGCAGCGTAGCAGGGTCCTCTGGAAACACCATATATTTT. Encoded protein: CASSVAGSSGNTIYF. V and J are TRBV9 and TRBJ1-3; weak D call: TRBD1 (5 bases). Germline-derived CDR1 and CDR2 are SGDLS and YYNGEE. The CDR3 totals 15 residues. The ends were cut back, 0 bases at V and 0 bases at J, with 7 bases in the middle. The full variable domain, with the rest looked up from reference TRBV9 and TRBJ1-3, is DSGVTQTPKHLITATGQRVTLRCSPRSGDLSVYWYQQSLDQGLQFLIQYYNGEERAKGNILERFSAQQFPDLHSELNLSSLELGDSALYFCASSVAGSSGNTIYFGEGSWLTVV.

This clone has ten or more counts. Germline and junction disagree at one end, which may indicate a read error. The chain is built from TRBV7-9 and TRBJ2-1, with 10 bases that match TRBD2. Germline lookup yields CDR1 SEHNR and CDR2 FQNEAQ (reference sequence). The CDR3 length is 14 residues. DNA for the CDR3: TGTGCCAGCAGCCTAGCGGGAGAACACAATGAGCAGTTCTTC. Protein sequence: CASSLAGEHNEQFF. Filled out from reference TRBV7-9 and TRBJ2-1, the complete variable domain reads DTGVSQNPRHKITKRGQNVTFRCDPISEHNRLYWYRQTLGQGPEFLTYFQNEAQLEKSRLLSDRFSAERPKGSFSTLEIQRTEQGDSAMYLCASSLAGEHNEQFFGPGTRLTVL.

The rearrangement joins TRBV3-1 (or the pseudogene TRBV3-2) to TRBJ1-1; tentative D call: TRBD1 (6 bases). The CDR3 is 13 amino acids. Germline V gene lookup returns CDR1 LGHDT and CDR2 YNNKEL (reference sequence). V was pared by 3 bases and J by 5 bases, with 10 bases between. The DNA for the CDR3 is TGTGCCAGCAGCCAGGGGGCTAGGACTGAAGCTTTCTTT. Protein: CASSQGARTEAFF.

As DNA, the CDR3 is TGTGCCACCAGTGAAGGAGCTGACTATGGCTACACCTTC. Translated: CATSEGADYGYTF. The chain joins TRBV24-1 to TRBJ1-2, with D unresolved. V shed 4 bases and J shed 3 bases, with 8 bases lying between them. CDR1 and CDR2 from the germline V gene are KGHDR and SFDVKD. The CDR3 is made up of 13 amino acids.